The following is a T cell receptor (beta chain) sequence with its context. These data originate in a study of OX40 agonist ivuxolimab in advanced cancers. Germline assignment: CDR1 SQVTM and CDR2 ANQGSEA. V lost 1 base to trimming and J lost 3 bases, with 12 bases between them. CDR3 length: 14 amino acids. The data were produced by immunoSEQ multiplex PCR, yet TCRdb's version contains in-frame clones alone and is incomplete. The table includes tens of thousands of clones, 75% to 90% detected once. Patients were excluded for autoimmune disease history or systemic immunosuppression. The TCR was taken from an adult with an advanced solid tumor such as melanoma, head and neck, liver or kidney cancer. This chain uses TRBV29-1 with TRBJ1-2; D is ambiguous. The input for sequencing was CD4+ or CD8+ T cells sorted from blood, taken in a trial of the OX40 agonist ivuxolimab. The CDR3 spells CSVEGQAGDYGYTF. In DNA, the CDR3 is TGCAGCGTTGAAGGGCAGGCCGGGGACTATGGCTACACCTTC.